This T cell receptor (beta chain) is drawn from a study of monozygotic twins with cystic fibrosis (TCRdb year 2021). As for the study more broadly: Barcoded libraries were prepared with roughly 16 PCR cycles from around 3 micrograms of fragmented DNA. TCR beta repertoires were compared within and between 16 monozygotic twin pairs with cystic fibrosis so that genetic influence on V and J gene usage could be assessed. Made up mostly of children and adolescents, the cohort included ten female and six male twin pairs ranging in age from about 2.0 to 36.4 years, with a median of roughly 8.4 years. Twins were ranked among around 960 cohort participants for weight-for-height and FEVPerc (FEV1 disease centile) at the day of blood sampling. Data for three of the twin pairs had already been reported earlier in a different context. The research as a whole found: V gene usage was most similar to the co-twin for 13 of 16 pairs, and J usage for 8 of 16 pairs, suggesting genetic constraints. Monozygotic CF twin pairs shared significantly more nucleotide-identical clonotypes within each pair than unrelated CF individuals shared with one another (P = 0.000026, Mann-Whitney). The cohort was small, and no association was found between shared CDR3 numbers and age, concordance or disease severity. Simpson clonality was generally low (median around 0.0094), suggesting a naive-dominated repertoire, with higher clonality in the most severely affected patients.

The twin pairs came from the European Cystic Fibrosis Twin and Sibling Study Cohort, which recruited patients from 158 CF clinics across 14 European countries. Zygosity and CFTR genotype were verified in-house, with zygosity tested by multiplex PCR of nine short tandem repeat loci. Peripheral blood was taken from each twin, and clinical parameters were recorded on the day of blood sampling. Phenol/chloroform extraction was used to isolate genomic DNA from peripheral blood cells, and the DNA was then kept in TE buffer at 4 degrees C. TCR beta CDR3 regions were amplified by multiplex PCR using the immunoSEQ immune profiling system, following the manufacturer's instructions. An Illumina NextSeq system was used for sequencing. On the study's bioinformatics: Sequence data were processed on the immunoSEQ Analyzer platform, and clonality was calculated as the square root of Simpson's index of productive rearrangements. Similarity in V and J usage was quantified by Jensen-Shannon distance, and CDR3 generation probabilities were calculated with OLGA. The immuneACCESS database (August 2020) and VDJdb (December 2020) were searched for shared CDR3 sequences. This immuneACCESS table, as held by TCRdb, lists in-frame sequences with V and J called but not all clones. Of the missing ones, under half trace to an unresolved V gene in checked studies; the others have no known cause. V and J calls and clone size are given by that table; D and trimming were obtained from the DNA. The sample contains under 25,000 clones, 97% of them found a single time. Roughly 0.15% of the sample is held by the ten biggest clonotypes.

Note on this clone: It has no known antigen specificity. Base qualities are not provided; no much larger clone lies one nucleotide away.

Sequencing was performed on blood. This TCR came from a girl aged 10 to 17 with cystic fibrosis.

The DNA sequence is TGTGCCAGCAGTGAATTGGCGAACACCGGGGAGCTGTTTTTT. Its protein reads: CASSELANTGELFF. The chain employs TRBV25-1 and TRBJ2-2; a confident D gene designation cannot be given. V is pared back by 1 base and J by 0 bases, with 3 bases lying between the germline termini. CDR1 and CDR2 are read off the germline V gene as MGHDK and SYGVNS. The CDR3 has 14 amino acids, counting the end cysteine and phenylalanine. Only the CDR3 DNA is retained, 42 bases long and in frame from the first base.